A single sample gave rise to the 17 T cell receptor beta chains below, sequenced in a study of CD8 T cells in Susac syndrome. RNA was extracted with the RNeasy kit, and a quantity of about 0.45 to 1 ug was reverse transcribed using random hexamers. TCRdb processed the immunoSEQ multiplex PCR reads anew with MiXCR; each CDR3 protein has one entry. The table has 200,000 to 300,000 distinct CDR3 sequences, around 96% seen once. Specimen: CD4+ T cells from PBMCs. The receptors stem from a human donor with Susac syndrome.

The chain couples TRBV4-1 to TRBJ2-1, with D hard to call. V was cut by 6 bases and J by 0 bases, with 12 bases left in between. CDR3 length: 15 amino acids. Per germline, CDR1 MGHRA and CDR2 YSYEKL. The CDR3 loop is CASSATWVSYNEQFF. The CDR3 DNA is TGCGCCAGCAGTGCAACTTGGGTCTCCTACAATGAGCAGTTCTTC.

This chain joins TRBV11-2 and TRBJ1-1, with D hard to call. Deletions cut 2 bases from V and 0 bases from J, with 4 bases between. The CDR3 is 13 amino acids. Germline V gives CDR1 SGHAT, CDR2 FQNNGV. Here the CDR3 reads CASSLSLNTEAFF. The CDR3 coding sequence is TGTGCCAGCAGCTTATCTCTGAACACTGAAGCTTTCTTT.

V is TRBV20-1 and J is TRBJ2-5; 15 bases are a match to TRBD2. This CDR3 has 19 amino acids. Germline trimming cut 7 bases from V and 5 bases from J; bases unmatched to any gene: 20. CDR1 is DFQATT and CDR2 is SNEGSKA in the germline V gene (reference sequence). The CDR3 DNA reads as TGCAGTGTTACTAGGCCCCCGGGACTAGCGGGAGGCACGCGGGAGACCCAGTACTTC. Encoded protein: CSVTRPPGLAGGTRETQYF.

The rearrangement uses TRBV30 and TRBJ1-1, with D tentatively TRBD1 (5 bases). The CDR3 length is 15 residues. V dropped 2 bases and J dropped 0 bases, with 13 bases sitting between them. Germline-derived CDR1 and CDR2 are GTSNPN and SVGIG (reference sequence). In DNA form, the CDR3 reads TGTGCCTGGAGTTATATGGGGGGACTGAACACTGAAGCTTTCTTT. This encodes CAWSYMGGLNTEAFF.

The chain carries TRBV18 and TRBJ1-1; D gene ambiguous. V dropped 1 base and J dropped 0 bases, with 9 bases sitting between them. The CDR3 runs to 15 residues. Germline assignment: CDR1 KGHSH and CDR2 LQKENI. The CDR3 here is CASSPRQAVNTEAFF. In nucleotides, the CDR3 is TGTGCCAGCTCACCACGGCAGGCGGTGAACACTGAAGCTTTCTTT. The whole variable domain, filled in from reference TRBV18 and TRBJ1-1, reads NAGVMQNPRHLVRRRGQEARLRCSPMKGHSHVYWYRQLPEEGLKFMVYLQKENIIDESGMPKERFSAEFPKEGPSILRIQQVVRGDSAAYFCASSPRQAVNTEAFFGQGTRLTVV.

This chain uses TRBV20-1 with TRBJ2-3; D is ambiguous. CDR1 is DFQATT, CDR2 SNEGSKA, per germline (reference sequence). The CDR3 is 15 amino acids. The ends were cut back, 5 bases at V and 1 base at J, with 16 bases in the middle. CDR3 protein: CSAGRFGGGTDTQYF. As DNA, the CDR3 is TGCAGTGCTGGACGCTTTGGCGGAGGCACAGATACGCAGTATTTT.

This chain connects TRBV20-1 to TRBJ2-1; tentative D call: TRBD1 (5 bases). The germline gives CDR1 DFQATT, CDR2 SNEGSKA (reference sequence). The CDR3 extends over 14 amino acids. V was pared by 8 bases and J by 0 bases, with 14 bases between. The CDR3 is CSFRAPSSYNEQFF. CDR3 bases: TGCAGTTTCAGGGCTCCCAGCTCCTACAATGAGCAGTTCTTC.

This chain connects TRBV7-9 to TRBJ1-1, with D unresolved. This CDR3 has 12 amino acids. Deletions cut 5 bases from V and 2 bases from J, with 6 bases between. Germline CDR1 is SEHNR and CDR2 is FQNEAQ (reference sequence). The CDR3 region has the DNA TGTGCCAGCAGCCGGTCCAACACTGAAGCTTTCTTT. It encodes CASSRSNTEAFF.

The chain couples TRBV29-1 to TRBJ1-1; D uncertain. CDR3 size: 14 residues. V shed 8 bases and J shed 6 bases, with 22 bases lying between them. The germline V gene encodes CDR1 SQVTM and CDR2 ANQGSEA. Here the CDR3 reads CSIPERTEEAEAFF. The CDR3 region has the DNA TGCAGCATCCCGGAAAGGACGGAGGAGGCTGAAGCTTTCTTT.

J is TRBJ1-3 and V is TRBV7-9; D remains ambiguous. CDR1 and CDR2 from the germline V gene are SEHNR and FQNEAQ (reference sequence). The ends were cut back, 1 base at V and 0 bases at J, with 13 bases in the middle. CDR3 length: 17 residues. CDR3 sequence: CASSLGTETVSGNTIYF. Written as DNA, the CDR3 is TGTGCCAGCAGCTTAGGTACAGAAACCGTCTCTGGAAACACCATATATTTT.

The chain couples TRBV18 to TRBJ2-7; TRBD1 matches at 9 bases. J lost 6 bases, V lost 2 bases, and 5 bases had no gene match. CDR1 and CDR2 (germline): KGHSH, LQKENI. This CDR3 has 14 amino acids. CDR3 sequence reads: CASSPKTGGSEQYF. The CDR3 coding sequence is TGTGCCAGCTCACCAAAGACAGGGGGTAGCGAGCAGTACTTC.

The CDR3 coding sequence is TGTGCCAGCAGTTTCCGACTAGCTACCCACGAGCAGTACTTC. Protein sequence: CASSFRLATHEQYF. The chain employs TRBV28 and TRBJ2-7; 7 bases match TRBD2. The CDR3 consists of 14 residues. J gave up 5 bases and V 3 bases, and 7 bases lay outside the gene matches. Germline CDR1 is MDHEN and CDR2 is SYDVKM.

This sequence joins TRBV20-1 and TRBJ1-5; the match to TRBD1 covers 7 bases. Germline CDR1 is DFQATT and CDR2 is SNEGSKA (reference sequence). This CDR3 comprises 13 residues. With 6 bases clipped from V and 3 bases from J, the junction kept 5 bases outside the gene matches. The CDR3 region is CSAQTGPNQPQHF. For the CDR3, the DNA is TGCAGTGCCCAGACAGGGCCCAATCAGCCCCAGCATTTT.

The chain recombines TRBV7-2 with TRBJ1-2; no reliable D call. CDR1 and CDR2 from the germline V gene are SGHTA and FQGNSA. The CDR3 is 12 amino acids. V was trimmed by 4 bases and J by 4 bases, leaving 7 bases between them. This CDR3 reads CASSSQSYGYTF. CDR3 in DNA: TGTGCCAGCAGCTCGCAAAGCTATGGCTACACCTTC. Supplemented by reference TRBV7-2 and TRBJ1-2, the full variable domain reads GAGVSQSPSNKVTEKGKDVELRCDPISGHTALYWYRQSLGQGLEFLIYFQGNSAPDKSGLPSDRFSAERTGGSVSTLTIQRTQQEDSAVYLCASSSQSYGYTFGSGTRLTVV.

The chain joins TRBV29-1 to TRBJ2-5; 8 bases are a match to TRBD1. With V trimmed by 4 bases and J by 2 bases, 15 bases remained unmatched. The germline V gene encodes CDR1 SQVTM and CDR2 ANQGSEA. This CDR3 is built from 17 residues. The CDR3 DNA is TGCAGCGTTGGGGTGGGACAGGCGTTTGGGGGTCAAGAGACCCAGTACTTC. It yields the protein CSVGVGQAFGGQETQYF.

The J gene is TRBJ2-3, the V gene TRBV20-1, with TRBD2 matching 12 bases. Germline CDR1 DFQATT, CDR2 SNEGSKA (reference sequence). V shed 2 bases and J 3 bases; nucleotides not matched to a gene: 3. The CDR3 runs to 15 residues. The DNA of the CDR3 is TGCAGTGCTAGAAGACTAGCGGGAGTTACAGATACGCAGTATTTT. It yields the protein CSARRLAGVTDTQYF.

This chain links TRBV15 with TRBJ2-1, with 8 positions matching TRBD1. This CDR3 contains 15 residues. The V and J ends lost 0 bases and 8 bases, in that order; junction bases with no gene match: 6. Germline V gene data show CDR1 as LNHNV and CDR2 as YYDKDF (reference sequence). The CDR3 nucleotides are TGTGCCACCAGCAGAGATTGGCAGGGGGCCCATGAGCAGTTCTTC. This translates into CATSRDWQGAHEQFF.